This T cell receptor beta chain comes out of a study of CD8 T cells in ankylosing spondylitis. There are a few counts of this clonotype. Its specificity is not known. V dropped 5 bases and J dropped 3 bases, with 11 bases sitting between them. The CDR3 length is 14 residues. The study's findings and limits: A number of the motif variants had already been described in reactive arthritis synovial fluid and blood. Reportedly, matched ankylosing spondylitis synovial fluid was significantly enriched for disease-linked clones. Disease-linked clones had a CD8+ phenotype and relatively low frequency in peripheral blood.

Libraries for TCR beta were made by quantitative 5'-RACE with molecular barcodes. TCRdb re-derived calls from the 5' RACE reads in MiXCR, one entry per CDR3 protein. This table has fewer than 250,000 distinct CDR3 sequences, 10% to 13% appearing once. The chain is built from TRBV12-3 or TRBV12-4 and TRBJ1-5, with D unresolved. Sequencing input: blood, either unsorted or a sorted T cell fraction (not recorded which). This sequence originates from a male donor with ankylosing spondylitis or in good health (not recorded which). CDR3 bases: TGTGCCAGCAGTCGGAGTGGATTCAATCAGCCCCAGCATTTT. This codes for CASSRSGFNQPQHF.